The TCR beta chain described here comes from a study of CD8+ T cells in alopecia areata (dated by TCRdb to the late 2010s). With regard to the full study: The treated patients took part in an open-label pilot trial in which moderate-to-severe alopecia areata was treated with oral tofacitinib at 5 to 10 mg twice daily. Tofacitinib was given for 6 to 18 months, followed by 6 months of follow-up off drug to assess delayed response and recurrence. For the treated patients, the SALT score, which quantifies what percentage of scalp surface area is affected, served as the measure of disease severity. High-throughput TCRbeta sequencing was used to examine T cell clonal expansion in alopecia areata in both the C3H/HeJ mouse model and human patients. Scalp tissue and sorted CD4+ and CD8+ peripheral blood T cells from patchy and totalis/universalis alopecia areata patients and from healthy controls were covered by human TCRbeta sequencing. Tofacitinib-treated patients had biopsies at baseline and at 4 and 24 weeks of treatment, with a later scalp biopsy in several patients. Scalp clonality was compared among normal scalp (n=4), patchy alopecia areata scalp (n=8), and alopecia totalis/universalis scalp (n=8). RNA was obtained with the PAXgene miRNA kit for fixed scalp, the miRNeasy kit for PBMCs, and the RNeasy kit for mouse skin. TCRbeta CDR3 regions were amplified by immunoSEQ multiplex PCR using 35 Vbeta forward and 13 Jbeta reverse primers. General study outcomes and caveats: Because the treated cohort was small and had just a single nonresponder, larger studies are needed to establish links between baseline CD8+ expansion and response. During tofacitinib treatment, many expanded lesional clones remained in scalp and blood, and this persistence may partly explain relapse after treatment is stopped. Tofacitinib significantly decreased scalp clonality and the number of expanded CD8+ clones among the top 100 scalp clones. Unlike mouse skin, where gammadelta T cells dominate, normal human skin contains resident alphabeta T cells that get sequenced too, which complicates analysis of the scalp TCR repertoire. TCR sequences shared between patients were less clear than in mice, possibly partly because of HLA diversity in the patient population. Compared with normal scalp, lesional scalp, particularly in alopecia totalis/universalis, had higher clonality and more expanded CD8+ clones, which suggests antigenic drive.

Of note for this clone: Its recognized antigen is unknown. Base quality data are lacking; no much larger clone is found one base away.

The library was produced with the immunoSEQ multiplex PCR assay. To provide template for TCR sequencing, every sample had RNA extracted and reverse transcribed into cDNA. SuperScript III was used for first-strand cDNA synthesis, primed with a 2:1 mix of oligo-dT and random hexamers. A synthetic immune receptor repertoire was used to measure amplification bias, and any remaining bias was corrected computationally. In the source study's methods: Raw reads were preprocessed to remove errors, and CDR3 was defined by IMGT conventions from the conserved cysteine to phenylalanine. Clonality was computed as 1 minus the Shannon entropy, with the entropy normalized by log2 of the number of productive unique TCRs. CD4 or CD8 identity of scalp clones was inferred by cross-referencing scalp TCRbeta sequences with sorted blood CD4 and CD8 repertoires. TCRdb holds this immuneACCESS table with in-frame rearrangements only. Some clones are missing; in checked studies, unresolved V genes explain under half, and the rest has no known cause. V, J and clone size derive from that table, while D and trimming were established from the DNA sequence. The sample records approximately 200,000 clones, 55% to 70% of which are singletons. The leading ten clones occupy approximately 0.7% of the sample.

The time point label, as the study defines it: more than three weeks on oral tofacitinib. In the paper's terms, the treatment or condition label means: oral pan-JAK inhibitor, 5-10 mg twice daily. Lesional scalp punch biopsies and peripheral blood were obtained from alopecia areata patients. PBMCs were isolated by density centrifugation and stained for CD3, CD4 and CD8, and CD4+ and CD8+ T cells were sorted on a FACSAria. Trimming accounts for 3 bases at V and 1 base at J, while the number of junction bases matched to no gene is 4. The CDR3 goes from the cysteine to the phenylalanine over 16 residues. The only DNA kept is the CDR3, 48 bases in frame from the first base. Reading the germline V gene gives CDR1 KGHSH and CDR2 LQKENI.

The TCR comes from a human donor with alopecia areata. The chain is encoded by TRBV18 joined to TRBJ2-3; 10 middle bases align to TRBD2. The sample consisted of CD4+ T cells sorted from blood, taken at week 4, from a patient treated with tofacitinib. The bases are TGTGCCAGCTCACCCATAGCGGGAGGCCGCACAGATACGCAGTATTTT. Its coded protein is CASSPIAGGRTDTQYF.